This T cell receptor (beta chain) came from a study of T cell responses to AZD1222 COVID-19 vaccine. For the study at large: Second-dose schedules of about 4 or about 12 weeks were combined. Study-wide findings and caveats: Spike-specific TCR breadth and depth both grew after two AZD1222 doses. Only a handful of AZD1222 recipients were seropositive at baseline.

Profiling relied on immunoSEQ multiplex PCR, and the TCRdb table lists in-frame clones only, not all of them. This sample yields more than 120,000 clones, of which 85% to 95% are seen a single time; around 4.7% belongs to the top ten. V lost 1 base and J 2 bases, leaving 11 bases between the germline ends. Germline V gives CDR1 LGHDT, CDR2 YNNKEL (reference sequence). CDR3 length: 15 amino acids. A note on this clone: Its antigen is not known.

The rearrangement links TRBV3-1 (or the pseudogene TRBV3-2) to TRBJ1-2; no clear D gene. The receptor was derived from an adult in good health. Sequencing used peripheral blood, obtained on day 0 of AZD1222 vaccination. CDR3 coding DNA: TGTGCCAGCAGCCAAGGAGGGCCAGCAAACTATGGCTACACCTTC. Translated: CASSQGGPANYGYTF.